This T cell receptor (beta chain) appears in the sequencing data of a study of cytomegalovirus exposure and HLA in healthy donors. Study-wide results and caveats: The study had only CMV serostatus as immune exposure information.

In the PCR, 60 Vbeta and 13 Jbeta primers were used. Data came from immunoSEQ multiplex PCR; TCRdb stores just in-frame clones and leaves some out. Of 200,000 or so clones listed, around 83% were seen once; the top ten hold under 0.9%. V dropped 5 bases and J dropped 6 bases, with 13 bases sitting between them. The CDR3 has 14 residues. Germline CDR1 reads MNHEY; CDR2 reads SMNVEV (reference sequence). To note about this clone: Its target is unknown.

The TCR was taken from a woman between 18 and 29 years old in good health and CMV-seronegative. The gene calls are TRBV27 and TRBJ2-2; D may be TRBD1 (5 bases). Sequenced sample: PBMCs. CDR3 region: CASSLTEGSGELFF. In DNA form, the CDR3 reads TGTGCCAGCAGTCTGACAGAAGGGTCCGGGGAGCTGTTTTTT.